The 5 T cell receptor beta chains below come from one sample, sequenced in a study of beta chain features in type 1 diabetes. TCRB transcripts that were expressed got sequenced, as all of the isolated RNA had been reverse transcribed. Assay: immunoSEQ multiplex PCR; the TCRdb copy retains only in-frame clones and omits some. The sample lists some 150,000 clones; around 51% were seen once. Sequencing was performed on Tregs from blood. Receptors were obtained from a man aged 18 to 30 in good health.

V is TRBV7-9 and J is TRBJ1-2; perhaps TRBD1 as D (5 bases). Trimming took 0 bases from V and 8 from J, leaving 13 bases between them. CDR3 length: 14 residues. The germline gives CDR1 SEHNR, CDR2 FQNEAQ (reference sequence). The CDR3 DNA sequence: TGTGCCAGCAGCTTAGCCGGAGGGGACGCAGGCTACACCTTC. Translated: CASSLAGGDAGYTF.

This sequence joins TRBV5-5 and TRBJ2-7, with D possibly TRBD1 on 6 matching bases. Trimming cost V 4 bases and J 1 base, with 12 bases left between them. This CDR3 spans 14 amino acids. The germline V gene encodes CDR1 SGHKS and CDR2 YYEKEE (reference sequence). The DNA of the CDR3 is TGTGCCAGCAGCCGTGGACAGCGGTCCTACGAGCAGTACTTC. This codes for CASSRGQRSYEQYF.

CDR3 protein: CARSLGQGFRTEAFF. As DNA, the CDR3 is TGTGCCAGAAGCCTCGGACAGGGCTTTAGGACTGAAGCTTTCTTT. V is TRBV5-3 and J is TRBJ1-1; 8 bases fit TRBD1. TRBV5-3 carries the ORF label, with uncertain function. There are 15 residues in the CDR3. The V gene end was trimmed by 4 bases and the J gene end by 5 bases; junction bases not matched to a gene: 10.

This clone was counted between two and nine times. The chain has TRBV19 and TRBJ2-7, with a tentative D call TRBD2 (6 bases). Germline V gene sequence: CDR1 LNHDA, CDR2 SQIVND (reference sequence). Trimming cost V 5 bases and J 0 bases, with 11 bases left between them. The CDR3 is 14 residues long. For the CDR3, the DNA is TGTGCCAGTAGTCAGCGGGCCCTCTCCTACGAGCAGTACTTC. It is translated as CASSQRALSYEQYF.

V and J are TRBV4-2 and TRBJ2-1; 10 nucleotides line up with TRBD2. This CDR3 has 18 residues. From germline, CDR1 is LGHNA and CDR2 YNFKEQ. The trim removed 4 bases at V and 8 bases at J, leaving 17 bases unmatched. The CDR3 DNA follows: TGTGCCAGCAGCCTCCCGGGATATACTAGCGGGAAGGTGCATGAGCAGTTCTTC. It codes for CASSLPGYTSGKVHEQFF.